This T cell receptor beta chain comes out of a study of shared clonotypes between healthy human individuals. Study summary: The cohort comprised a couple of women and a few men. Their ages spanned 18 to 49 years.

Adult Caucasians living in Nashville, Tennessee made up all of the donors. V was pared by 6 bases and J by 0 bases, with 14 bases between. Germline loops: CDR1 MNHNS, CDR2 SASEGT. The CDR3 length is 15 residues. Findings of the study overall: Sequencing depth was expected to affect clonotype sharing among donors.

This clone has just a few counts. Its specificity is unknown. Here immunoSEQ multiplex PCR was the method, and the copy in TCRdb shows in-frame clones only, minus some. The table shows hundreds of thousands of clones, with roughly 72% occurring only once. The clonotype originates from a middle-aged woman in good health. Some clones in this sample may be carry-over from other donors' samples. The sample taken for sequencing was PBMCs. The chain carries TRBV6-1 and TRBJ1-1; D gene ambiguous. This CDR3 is CASSPFRTMNTEAFF. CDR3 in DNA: TGTGCCAGCAGCCCCTTCCGGACCATGAACACTGAAGCTTTCTTT.